This T cell receptor (beta chain) is from a study of T cell repertoires in aging, cancer and after chemotherapy. Whole-study context: Clear clonal overlap appeared across healthy donor samples taken over several months to years.

Study observations and caveats: No conclusions about immunological memory after chemotherapy can be drawn from the repertoire data. Median generation probability rose over the chemotherapy interval in each cancer cohort, suggesting rebound thymic output. In cancer patients, declining TCR diversity with age involved lost richness and lost evenness.

A mixed TRB-A/B primer pool amplified rearranged TRB by multiplex touch-down PCR. One entry per CDR3 protein, called by TCRdb with MiXCR from the multiplex PCR reads. The sample yields over 10,000 distinct CDR3 sequences, approximately 25% seen once. The CDR3 is made up of 12 amino acids. Trimming pared 6 bases from V and 7 bases from J, leaving 10 bases between. Germline V gene data show CDR1 as SEHNR and CDR2 as FQNEAQ (reference sequence). On this clonotype: What it binds is not known.

Amplification of TCR beta used genomic DNA extracted from peripheral blood. The receptor comes from a human donor in good health. Sequencing input: blood. This chain connects TRBV7-9 to TRBJ2-1, with no clear D. The CDR3 DNA follows: TGTGCCAGCAGTAGTAGTCTAAATGAGCAGTTCTTC. Its translation: CASSSSLNEQFF.